What follows is one T cell receptor (beta chain) and its context. Its antigen remains unknown. The record originates from a study of response to subunit inactivated influenza vaccine. Study results and caveats: It was suggested by the authors that few new T cells are recruited by each seasonal influenza vaccination.

CDR3 length equals 17 residues. V was pared by 3 bases and J by 2 bases, with 5 bases of the junction left unmatched. Per germline, CDR1 SGHKS and CDR2 YYEKEE (reference sequence). Using its own MiXCR run on the RT-PCR reads, TCRdb lists one record per CDR3 protein. Counted here are fewer than 800,000 distinct CDR3 sequences, about 15% occurring once; the ten biggest clones make up under 14%. The TCR originated in a man aged 50 or older who received an inactivated influenza vaccine. The sample here was PBMCs from blood, taken about 11 days after vaccination. The rearrangement links TRBV5-5 to TRBJ2-5, with 15 bases fitting TRBD2. The DNA for the CDR3 is TGTGCCAGCAGCTGGGGACTAGCGGGAGGTCGGCAAGAGACCCAGTACTTC. Protein product: CASSWGLAGGRQETQYF.